Below, 10 T cell receptor beta chains from the same sample are listed, as sequenced in a study of beta chain features in type 1 diabetes. Reverse transcribing all isolated RNA meant expressed TCRB transcripts were sequenced. The data were produced by immunoSEQ multiplex PCR, yet TCRdb's version contains in-frame clones alone and is incomplete. The sample lists under 250,000 clones, about 14% seen once, with 0.026% in the top ten. The source material was naive CD4+ T cells from blood. Source of these receptors: a woman in her forties in good health.

The CDR3 DNA reads as TGCAGCGTTTCAAGGGGGGGAAGCGGGGGCCTTGACAATGAGCAGTTCTTC. Encoded protein: CSVSRGGSGGLDNEQFF. The chain joins TRBV29-1 to TRBJ2-1; TRBD2 matches at 8 bases. V was pared by 5 bases and J by 5 bases, with 17 bases of the junction left unmatched. CDR1 and CDR2 (germline): SQVTM, ANQGSEA. The CDR3 has 17 residues.

The rearrangement links TRBV5-1 to TRBJ1-3; D is ambiguous. This CDR3 has 15 residues. Germline lookup yields CDR1 SGHRS and CDR2 YFSETQ. The V and J ends lost 4 bases and 7 bases respectively, with 18 bases between them. Here the CDR3 reads CASSPAIPRGNTIYF. CDR3 coding DNA: TGCGCCAGCAGCCCAGCGATACCTCGAGGGAACACCATATATTTT.

This clone was recorded a few times. The CDR3 spells CASSSSSGGRTDTQYF. CDR3 coding DNA: TGTGCCAGTTCCTCCTCCTCCGGGGGGAGGACAGATACGCAGTATTTT. The J gene is TRBJ2-3, the V gene TRBV19, with 7 bases fitting TRBD2. The CDR3 spans 16 residues. Germline-derived CDR1 and CDR2 are LNHDA and SQIVND (reference sequence). Losses at the gene ends were 8 bases for V and 3 bases for J; bases not matched to a gene: 14. Based on the CDR3 plus reference TRBV19 and TRBJ2-3, the full variable domain is DGGITQSPKYLFRKEGQNVTLSCEQNLNHDAMYWYRQDPGQGLRLIYYSQIVNDFQKGDIAEGYSVSREKKESFPLTVTSAQKNPTAFYLCASSSSSGGRTDTQYFGPGTRLTVL.

The chain employs TRBV25-1 and TRBJ2-3; a weak D match, TRBD2 (5 bases). Germline values: CDR1 MGHDK, CDR2 SYGVNS. With 6 bases removed from V and 0 bases from J, the gap between germline ends came to 10 bases. CDR3 size: 14 residues. The CDR3 sequence is CASRNPSSTDTQYF. DNA of the CDR3: TGTGCCAGCAGAAACCCTAGCAGCACAGATACGCAGTATTTT.

The gene calls are TRBV7-7 and TRBJ1-2, with 7 nucleotides matching TRBD1. Germline CDR1 and CDR2: SSHAT and FNYEAQ (reference sequence). CDR3 length: 13 amino acids. After removal of 4 bases from V and 5 bases from J, the junction contained 4 bases not matched to a gene. The DNA of the CDR3 is TGTGCCAGCAGCTGGGGACAGAGTTATGGCTACACCTTC. This gives the protein CASSWGQSYGYTF.

The chain is built from TRBV7-8 and TRBJ2-3; 9 nucleotides match TRBD2. The J segment lost 0 bases and the V segment lost 1 base, leaving 2 bases of the junction unmatched. There are 16 residues in the CDR3. CDR1 SGHVS and CDR2 FQNEAQ come from the germline V gene. CDR3: CASSLERGVSTDTQYF. CDR3 coding DNA: TGTGCCAGCAGCTTAGAGCGGGGGGTGAGCACAGATACGCAGTATTTT.

This clone was picked up a small number of times. The chain joins TRBV7-2 to TRBJ1-2; TRBD1 matches at 8 bases. V shed 5 bases, J shed 6 bases, and the junction held 8 bases outside the gene matches. The CDR3 has 14 residues. From germline, CDR1 is SGHTA and CDR2 FQGNSA. DNA for the CDR3: TGTGCCAGCAGCGACAGGGGTTTGGTAAATGGCTACACCTTC. This gives the protein CASSDRGLVNGYTF. Combining the CDR3 with reference TRBV7-2 and TRBJ1-2 gives the whole variable domain GAGVSQSPSNKVTEKGKDVELRCDPISGHTALYWYRQSLGQGLEFLIYFQGNSAPDKSGLPSDRFSAERTGGSVSTLTIQRTQQEDSAVYLCASSDRGLVNGYTFGSGTRLTVV.

The gene calls are TRBV15 and TRBJ2-7, with 8 bases identical to TRBD1. The trim removed 4 bases at V and 4 bases at J, leaving 9 bases unmatched. From germline, CDR1 is LNHNV and CDR2 YYDKDF (reference sequence). This CDR3 is built from 15 residues. Written as DNA, the CDR3 is TGTGCCACCAGCAAACCCGGACAGGGCGGATACGAGCAGTACTTC. Amino acid sequence: CATSKPGQGGYEQYF.

There are a few counts of this clone. CDR3 loop: CASSSEQGYSGVHSNQPQHF. CDR3 DNA: TGTGCCAGCAGCTCTGAACAGGGGTATAGTGGAGTCCATAGCAATCAGCCCCAGCATTTT. The chain has TRBV5-8 and TRBJ1-5; TRBD1 matches 7 bases. This CDR3 region has 20 residues. Germline values: CDR1 SGHTS, CDR2 YDEGEE. V lost 3 bases to trimming and J lost 0 bases; unmatched junction nucleotides: 18.

This clone was detected a few times. The V and J genes are TRBV4-1 and TRBJ2-7; 8 nucleotides match TRBD1. CDR3 length: 16 amino acids. With 3 bases clipped from V and 5 bases from J, the junction kept 12 bases outside the gene matches. Looked up from germline, CDR1 is MGHRA and CDR2 is YSYEKL. CDR3 nucleotide sequence: TGCGCCAGCAGCCACCAACAGACAGGGGACCTCGACGAGCAGTACTTC. Translation: CASSHQQTGDLDEQYF.